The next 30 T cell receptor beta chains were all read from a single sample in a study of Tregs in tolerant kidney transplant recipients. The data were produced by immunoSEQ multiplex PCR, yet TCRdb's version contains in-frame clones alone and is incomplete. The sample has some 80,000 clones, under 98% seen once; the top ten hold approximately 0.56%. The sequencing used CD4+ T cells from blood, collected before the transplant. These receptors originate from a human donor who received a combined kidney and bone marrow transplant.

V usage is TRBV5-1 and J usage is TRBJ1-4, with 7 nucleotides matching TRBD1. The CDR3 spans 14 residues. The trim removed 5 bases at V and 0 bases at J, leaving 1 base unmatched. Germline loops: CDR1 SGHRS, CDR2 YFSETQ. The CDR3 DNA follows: TGCGCCAGCAGACAGGGGCCAACTAATGAAAAACTGTTTTTT. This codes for CASRQGPTNEKLFF.

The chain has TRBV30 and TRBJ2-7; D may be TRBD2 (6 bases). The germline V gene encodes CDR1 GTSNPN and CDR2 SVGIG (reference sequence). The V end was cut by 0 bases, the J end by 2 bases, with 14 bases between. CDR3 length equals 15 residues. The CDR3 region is CAWSVGTGSTYEQYF. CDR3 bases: TGTGCCTGGAGTGTAGGTACCGGGAGCACCTACGAGCAGTACTTC.

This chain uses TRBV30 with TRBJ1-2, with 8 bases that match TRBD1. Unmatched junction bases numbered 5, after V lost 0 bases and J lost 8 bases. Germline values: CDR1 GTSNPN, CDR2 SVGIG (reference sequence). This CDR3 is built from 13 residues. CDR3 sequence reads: CAWSVGQGGGYTF. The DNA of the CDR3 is TGTGCCTGGAGTGTTGGACAGGGAGGGGGCTACACCTTC.

For the CDR3, the DNA is TGTGCCAGCAGTTTGGGGCTTTTAAACACCATATATTTT. It specifies CASSLGLLNTIYF. J is TRBJ1-3 and V is TRBV28; D may be TRBD1 (5 bases). The CDR3 is made up of 13 amino acids. The V end lost 3 bases, the J end lost 6 bases, and 9 bases lay between the germline ends. From germline, CDR1 is MDHEN and CDR2 SYDVKM.

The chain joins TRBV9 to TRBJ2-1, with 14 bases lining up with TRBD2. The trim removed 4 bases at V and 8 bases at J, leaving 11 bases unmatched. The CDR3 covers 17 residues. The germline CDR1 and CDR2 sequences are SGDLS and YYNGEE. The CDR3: CASSPTSGRAKTYEQFF. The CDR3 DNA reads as TGTGCCAGCAGCCCGACTAGCGGGAGGGCCAAGACGTATGAGCAGTTCTTC.

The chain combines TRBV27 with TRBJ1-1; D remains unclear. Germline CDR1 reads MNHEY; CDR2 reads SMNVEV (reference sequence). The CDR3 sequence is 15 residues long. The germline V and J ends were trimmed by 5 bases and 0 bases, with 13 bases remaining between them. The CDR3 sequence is CASSNTKSVNTEAFF. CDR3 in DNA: TGTGCCAGCAGTAACACCAAGTCAGTGAACACTGAAGCTTTCTTT.

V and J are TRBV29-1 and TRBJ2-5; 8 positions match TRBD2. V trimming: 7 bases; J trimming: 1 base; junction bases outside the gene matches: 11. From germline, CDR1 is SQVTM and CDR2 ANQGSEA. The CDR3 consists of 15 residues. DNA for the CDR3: TGCAGCGCCCCCGCGGGGGCGGGAGGCCAAGAGACCCAGTACTTC. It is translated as CSAPAGAGGQETQYF.

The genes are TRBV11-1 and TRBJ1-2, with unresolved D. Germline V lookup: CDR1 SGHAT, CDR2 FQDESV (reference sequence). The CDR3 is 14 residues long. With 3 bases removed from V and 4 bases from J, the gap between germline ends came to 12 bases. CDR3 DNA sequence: TGTGCCAGCAGCTTGGGTCGAGGGATCTATGGCTACACCTTC. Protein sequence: CASSLGRGIYGYTF. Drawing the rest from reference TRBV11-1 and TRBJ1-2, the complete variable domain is EAEVAQSPRYKITEKSQAVAFWCDPISGHATLYWYRQILGQGPELLVQFQDESVVDDSQLPKDRFSAERLKGVDSTLKIQPAELGDSAMYLCASSLGRGIYGYTFGSGTRLTVV.

CDR3 sequence (DNA): TGTGCCAGCAGTGACAGGGCAACCGGAAACACCATATATTTT. It yields the protein CASSDRATGNTIYF. This chain uses TRBV6-1 with TRBJ1-3, with D perhaps TRBD1 (5 bases). The V end was cut by 3 bases, the J end by 4 bases, with 10 bases between. The CDR3 totals 14 residues. Germline V CDR1 and CDR2: MNHNS, SASEGT.

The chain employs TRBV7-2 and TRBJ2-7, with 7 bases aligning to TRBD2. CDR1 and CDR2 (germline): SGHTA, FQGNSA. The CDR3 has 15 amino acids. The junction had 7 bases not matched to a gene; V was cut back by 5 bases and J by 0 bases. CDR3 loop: CASSPAGASSYEQYF. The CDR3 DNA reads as TGTGCCAGCAGCCCCGCGGGAGCGAGCTCCTACGAGCAGTACTTC.

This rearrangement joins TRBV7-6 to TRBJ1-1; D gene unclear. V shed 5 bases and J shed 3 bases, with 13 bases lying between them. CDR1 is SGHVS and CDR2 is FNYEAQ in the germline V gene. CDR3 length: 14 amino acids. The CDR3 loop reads CASSPRQAYTEAFF. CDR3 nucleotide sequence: TGTGCCAGCAGCCCCCGCCAGGCTTACACTGAAGCTTTCTTT.

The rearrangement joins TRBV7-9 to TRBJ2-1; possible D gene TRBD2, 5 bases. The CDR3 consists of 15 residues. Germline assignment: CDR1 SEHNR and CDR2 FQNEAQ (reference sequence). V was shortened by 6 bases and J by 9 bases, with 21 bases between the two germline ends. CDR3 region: CASSNGLIIYGEQFF. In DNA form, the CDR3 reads TGTGCCAGCAGTAACGGACTGATAATTTATGGTGAGCAGTTCTTC.

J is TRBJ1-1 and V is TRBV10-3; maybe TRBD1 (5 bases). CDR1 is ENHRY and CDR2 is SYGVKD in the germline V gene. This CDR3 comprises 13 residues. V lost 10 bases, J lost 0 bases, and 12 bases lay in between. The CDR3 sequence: CATQTEVNTEAFF. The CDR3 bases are TGTGCCACCCAGACAGAAGTGAACACTGAAGCTTTCTTT.

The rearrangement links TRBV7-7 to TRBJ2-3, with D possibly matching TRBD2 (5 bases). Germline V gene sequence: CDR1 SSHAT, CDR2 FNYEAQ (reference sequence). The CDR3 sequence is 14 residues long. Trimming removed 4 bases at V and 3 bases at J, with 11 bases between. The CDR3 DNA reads TGTGCCAGCAGCTCGGACTTCGAGACAGATACGCAGTATTTT. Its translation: CASSSDFETDTQYF.

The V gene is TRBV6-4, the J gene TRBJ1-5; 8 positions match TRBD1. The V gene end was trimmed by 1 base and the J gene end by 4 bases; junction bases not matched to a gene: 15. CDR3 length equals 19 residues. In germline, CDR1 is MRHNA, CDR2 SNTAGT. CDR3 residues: CASSDFGRGPLGLNQPQHF. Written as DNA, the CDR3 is TGTGCCAGCAGTGACTTTGGCAGGGGGCCGCTAGGCCTGAATCAGCCCCAGCATTTT.

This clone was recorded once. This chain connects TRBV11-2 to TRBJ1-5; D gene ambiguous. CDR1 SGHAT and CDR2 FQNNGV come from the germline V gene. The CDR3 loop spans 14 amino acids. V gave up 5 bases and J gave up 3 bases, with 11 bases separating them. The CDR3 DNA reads TGTGCCAGCAGCCGAGACACGAACAATCAGCCCCAGCATTTT. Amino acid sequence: CASSRDTNNQPQHF.

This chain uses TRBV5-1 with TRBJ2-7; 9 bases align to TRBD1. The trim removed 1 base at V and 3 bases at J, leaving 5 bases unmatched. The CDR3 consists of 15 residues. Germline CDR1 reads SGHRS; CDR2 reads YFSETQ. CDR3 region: CASSLLGTGHYEQYF. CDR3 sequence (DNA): TGCGCCAGCAGCTTGCTCGGGACAGGGCACTACGAGCAGTACTTC. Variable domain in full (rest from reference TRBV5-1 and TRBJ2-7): KAGVTQTPRYLIKTRGQQVTLSCSPISGHRSVSWYQQTPGQGLQFLFEYFSETQRNKGNFPGRFSGRQFSNSRSEMNVSTLELGDSALYLCASSLLGTGHYEQYFGPGTRLTVT.

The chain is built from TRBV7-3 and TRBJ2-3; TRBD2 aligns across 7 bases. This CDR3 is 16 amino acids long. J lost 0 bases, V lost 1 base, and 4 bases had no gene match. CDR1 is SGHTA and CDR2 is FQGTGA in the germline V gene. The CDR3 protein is CASSLMGGFSTDTQYF. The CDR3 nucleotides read TGTGCCAGCAGCTTAATGGGGGGGTTTAGCACAGATACGCAGTATTTT.

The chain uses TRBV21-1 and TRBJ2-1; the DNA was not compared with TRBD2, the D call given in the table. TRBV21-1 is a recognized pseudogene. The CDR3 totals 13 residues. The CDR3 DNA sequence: TGTGCCAGCAACGGCGGGACTCCCAACGAGCAGTTCTTC. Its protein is CASNGGTPNEQFF.

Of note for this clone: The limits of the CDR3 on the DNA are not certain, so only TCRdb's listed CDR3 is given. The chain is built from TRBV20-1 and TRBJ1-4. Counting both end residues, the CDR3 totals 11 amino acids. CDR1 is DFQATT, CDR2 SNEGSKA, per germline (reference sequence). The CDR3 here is CSVGSGSLQSF.

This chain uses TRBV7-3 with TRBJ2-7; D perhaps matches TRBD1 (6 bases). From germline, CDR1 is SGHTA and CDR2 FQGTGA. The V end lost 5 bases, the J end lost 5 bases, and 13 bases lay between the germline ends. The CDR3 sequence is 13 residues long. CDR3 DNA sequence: TGTGCCAGCAGCCCGTCTACAGGGAACGAGCAGTACTTC. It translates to CASSPSTGNEQYF.

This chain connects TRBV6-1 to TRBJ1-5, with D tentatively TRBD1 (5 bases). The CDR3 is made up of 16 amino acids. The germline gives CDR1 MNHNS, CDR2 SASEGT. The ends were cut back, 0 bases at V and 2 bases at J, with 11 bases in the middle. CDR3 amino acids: CASSEASGIRNQPQHF. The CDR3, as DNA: TGTGCCAGCAGTGAAGCGTCAGGGATCCGCAATCAGCCCCAGCATTTT.

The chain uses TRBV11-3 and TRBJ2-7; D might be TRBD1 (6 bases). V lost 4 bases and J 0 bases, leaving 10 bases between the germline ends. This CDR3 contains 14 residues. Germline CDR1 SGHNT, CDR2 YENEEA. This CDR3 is CASSSTGNSYEQYF. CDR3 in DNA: TGTGCCAGCAGCTCTACAGGGAACTCCTACGAGCAGTACTTC. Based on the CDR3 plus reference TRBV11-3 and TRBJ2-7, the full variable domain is EAGVVQSPRYKIIEKKQPVAFWCNPISGHNTLYWYLQNLGQGPELLIRYENEEAVDDSQLPKDRFSAERLKGVDSTLKIQPAELGDSAVYLCASSSTGNSYEQYFGPGTRLTVT.

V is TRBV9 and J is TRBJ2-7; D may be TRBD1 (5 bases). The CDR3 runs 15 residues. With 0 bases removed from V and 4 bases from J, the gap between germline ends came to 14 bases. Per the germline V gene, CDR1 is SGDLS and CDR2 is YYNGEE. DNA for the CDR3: TGTGCCAGCAGCGTAGCCCCAGGGATGAGTTACGAGCAGTACTTC. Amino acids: CASSVAPGMSYEQYF.

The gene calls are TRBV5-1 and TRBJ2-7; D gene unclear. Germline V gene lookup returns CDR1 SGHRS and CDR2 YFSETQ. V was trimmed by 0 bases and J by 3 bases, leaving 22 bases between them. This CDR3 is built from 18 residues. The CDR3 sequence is CASSLADGSLPSIYEQYF. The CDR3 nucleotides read TGCGCCAGCAGCTTGGCCGACGGTAGCCTCCCTAGTATCTACGAGCAGTACTTC. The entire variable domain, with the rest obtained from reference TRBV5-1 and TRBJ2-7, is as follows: KAGVTQTPRYLIKTRGQQVTLSCSPISGHRSVSWYQQTPGQGLQFLFEYFSETQRNKGNFPGRFSGRQFSNSRSEMNVSTLELGDSALYLCASSLADGSLPSIYEQYFGPGTRLTVT.

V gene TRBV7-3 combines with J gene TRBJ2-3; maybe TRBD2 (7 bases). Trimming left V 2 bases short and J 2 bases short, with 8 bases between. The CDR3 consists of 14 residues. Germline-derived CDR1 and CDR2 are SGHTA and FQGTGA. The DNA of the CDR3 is TGTGCCAGCAGCTTAGCGGGGGCCACAGATACGCAGTATTTT. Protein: CASSLAGATDTQYF.

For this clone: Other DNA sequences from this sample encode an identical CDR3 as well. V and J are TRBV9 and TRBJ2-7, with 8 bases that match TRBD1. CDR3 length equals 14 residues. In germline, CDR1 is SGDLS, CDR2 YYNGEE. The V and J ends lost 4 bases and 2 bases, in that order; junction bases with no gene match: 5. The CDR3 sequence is CASSPGQGAYEQYF. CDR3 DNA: TGTGCCAGCAGCCCAGGACAGGGTGCCTACGAGCAGTACTTC.

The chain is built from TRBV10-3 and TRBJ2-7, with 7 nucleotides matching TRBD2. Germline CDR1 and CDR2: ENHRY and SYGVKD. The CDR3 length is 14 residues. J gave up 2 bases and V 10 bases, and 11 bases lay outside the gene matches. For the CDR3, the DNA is TGTGCCACAGTGAAGCGGGACCAAACCTACGAGCAGTACTTC. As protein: CATVKRDQTYEQYF.

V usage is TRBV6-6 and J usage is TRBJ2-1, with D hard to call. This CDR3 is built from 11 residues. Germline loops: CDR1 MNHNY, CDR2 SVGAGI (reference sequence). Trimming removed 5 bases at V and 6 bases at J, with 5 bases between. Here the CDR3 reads CASSVGNEQFF. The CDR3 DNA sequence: TGTGCCAGCAGTGTCGGCAATGAGCAGTTCTTC.

CDR3 DNA sequence: TGTGCCAGCTCTAAGAACAGGAACAGCAATCAGCCCCAGCATTTT. It codes for CASSKNRNSNQPQHF. The chain recombines TRBV19 with TRBJ1-5, with D possibly TRBD1 on 5 matching bases. CDR1 LNHDA and CDR2 SQIVND come from the germline V gene (reference sequence). Trimming removed 9 bases at V and 1 base at J, with 16 bases between. This CDR3 has 15 residues.